These T cell receptor beta chains were read from a single sample in a study of read filtering for tumor transcriptome and immune sequencing. TCRdb re-called the reads through MiXCR, storing one row per CDR3 protein. The data show 75,000 to 90,000 distinct CDR3 sequences, roughly 12% seen once. Sequenced material: a population of CD138-negative cells sorted from bone marrow. All receptors come from a donor at least 40 years old with multiple myeloma. Both conserved end residues are part of each CDR3. The D gene is left open where the match is weak. Size tells how often a clone was seen (once, few, many) or the class of an expanded clone, and some rows leave it out.

V gene	clone size	D gene	CDR3 length	J gene	CDR3 DNA	CDR3 protein
TRBV3-1	many	-	13	TRBJ1-2	TGTGCCAGCAGCCATCGCCAAGTCTATGGCTACACCTTC	CASSHRQVYGYTF
TRBV20-1	many	-	14	TRBJ1-1	TGCAGTGCTAGAGATTTGAGGGGTAACACTGAAGCTTTCTTT	CSARDLRGNTEAFF
TRBV20-1	many	-	15	TRBJ2-5	TGCAGTGCTGTCTCCTTGGTTGGCGGGGAAGAGACCCAGTACTTC	CSAVSLVGGEETQYF
TRBV5-1	-	TRBD1	14	TRBJ1-2	TGCGCCAGCAGCACGCAGGGGGCTAACTATGGCTACACCTTC	CASSTQGANYGYTF
TRBV4-1	many	TRBD2	18	TRBJ2-3	TGCGCCAGCAGCCGCCAATTCATAGCGGGAGGGCCCGGAGATACGCAGTATTTT	CASSRQFIAGGPGDTQYF
TRBV28	-	TRBD1	15	TRBJ2-7	TGTGCCAGCAGACCGACAGGGCGCCACTCCTACGAGCAGTACTTC	CASRPTGRHSYEQYF
TRBV6-1	few	TRBD1	15	TRBJ2-7	TGTGCCAGCAGCGGGGACAGGAGATACTCCTACGAGCAGTACTTC	CASSGDRRYSYEQYF
TRBV7-9	few	TRBD1	15	TRBJ2-7	TGTGCCAGCAGCTTAATGGGACAGGGGTCGTACGAGCAGTACTTC	CASSLMGQGSYEQYF
TRBV7-2	many	TRBD2	15	TRBJ2-1	TGTGCCAGCAGCGGGACTACCAACGAGGTCCATGAGCAGTTCTTC	CASSGTTNEVHEQFF
TRBV7-9	many	TRBD1	16	TRBJ2-7	TGTGCCAGCAGCCAAGGTACAGGGGTCCTTATCTACGAGCAGTACTTC	CASSQGTGVLIYEQYF
TRBV30	few	-	19	TRBJ1-4	TGTGCCTGGAGTAAAAGGTTGGAACAGTGGATCGTGACTAATGAAAAACTGTTTTTT	CAWSKRLEQWIVTNEKLFF
TRBV20-1	few	TRBD1	14	TRBJ2-7	TGCAGTGCTTTAGTGGGACAGAAGACCTACGAGCAGTACTTC	CSALVGQKTYEQYF
TRBV6-1	many	TRBD1	14	TRBJ1-2	TGTGCCAGCAGTGAGGAGACAGGGCCCTATGGCTACACCTTC	CASSEETGPYGYTF
TRBV10-3	many	TRBD2	20	TRBJ2-7	TGTGCCATCAGTGAGTCGCGGGGAGAGGTTAGCGGGAGGAGCTCCTACGAGCAGTACTTC	CAISESRGEVSGRSSYEQYF